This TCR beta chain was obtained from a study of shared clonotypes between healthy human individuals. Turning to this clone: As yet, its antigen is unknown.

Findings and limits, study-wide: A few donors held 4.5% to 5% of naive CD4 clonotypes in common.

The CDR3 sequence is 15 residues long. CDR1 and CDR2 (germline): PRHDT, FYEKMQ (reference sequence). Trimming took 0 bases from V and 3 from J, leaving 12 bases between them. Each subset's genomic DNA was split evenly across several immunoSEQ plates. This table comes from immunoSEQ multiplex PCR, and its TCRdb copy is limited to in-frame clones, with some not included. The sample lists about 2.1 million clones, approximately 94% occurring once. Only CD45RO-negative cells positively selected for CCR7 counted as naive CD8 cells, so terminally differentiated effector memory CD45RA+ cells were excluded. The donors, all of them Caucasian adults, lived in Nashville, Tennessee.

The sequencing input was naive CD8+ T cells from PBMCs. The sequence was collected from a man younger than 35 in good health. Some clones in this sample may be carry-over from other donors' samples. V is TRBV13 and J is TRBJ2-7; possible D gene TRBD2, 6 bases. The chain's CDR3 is CASSLGVADYYEQYF. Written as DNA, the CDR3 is TGTGCCAGCAGCTTAGGGGTAGCGGATTACTACGAGCAGTACTTC.